The source of this T cell receptor (beta chain) is a study of regulatory T cells in long-lasting Graves disease. Combining iRepertoire HTBI primers with Arm-PCR of CDR3 regions, the authors built TCR beta libraries. TCRdb re-called the multiplex PCR reads through MiXCR, storing one row per CDR3 protein. The sample carries around 460,000 distinct CDR3 sequences, approximately 21% recorded once. Germline CDR1 and CDR2: SQVTM and ANQGSEA. CDR3 size: 13 residues. Trimming shortened V by 5 bases and J by 0 bases, and 10 bases separated the two germline ends. Time point in this sample: persistent/refractory GD, antithyroid drugs over 5 years with positive TRAb. PBMC RNA served as the TCR library source. The study's findings and limits: Persistent cases favored TRBV28, TRBJ1-2 and TRBJ2-5.

Comment on this clonotype: Its antigen is not identified.

The origin of this receptor is a female donor with Graves disease. The chain uses TRBV29-1 and TRBJ2-5; no clear D gene. Specimen: peripheral blood mononuclear cells (PBMCs), collected when the disease was refractory, from a patient treated with antithyroid drugs. The CDR3 nucleotides are TGCAGCGTTCGCGGCCAGTACCAAGAGACCCAGTACTTC. This encodes CSVRGQYQETQYF.